These 8 T cell receptor beta chains were sequenced from one sample in a study of cytotoxic CD8 clonotypes in ibrutinib-treated CLL. Assay: immunoSEQ multiplex PCR; the TCRdb copy retains only in-frame clones and omits some. The sample holds roughly 250,000 clones, 60% to 75% seen once. The starting material was PBMCs, obtained after 24 months of ibrutinib treatment. Every receptor here comes from a human donor with chronic lymphocytic leukemia.

V gene TRBV5-6 combines with J gene TRBJ1-3; D gene ambiguous. The CDR3 totals 17 residues. The germline V and J ends were trimmed by 4 bases and 0 bases, with 17 bases remaining between them. In germline, CDR1 is SGHDT, CDR2 YYEEEE. The DNA for the CDR3 is TGTGCCAGCAGCAAGAGTCGACGACCCAACTCTGGAAACACCATATATTTT. This translates into CASSKSRRPNSGNTIYF.

The J gene is TRBJ2-1, the V gene TRBV27; D is ambiguous. The CDR3 runs to 12 residues. Per germline, CDR1 MNHEY and CDR2 SMNVEV (reference sequence). Trimming removed 3 bases at V and 9 bases at J, with 9 bases between. The CDR3 coding sequence is TGTGCCAGCAGTTTCGCGGCTGGTGAGCAGTTCTTC. This encodes CASSFAAGEQFF.

This clone has just a few counts. The chain carries TRBV5-6 and TRBJ2-7; 8 bases match TRBD2. This CDR3 has 15 amino acids. The V gene end was trimmed by 5 bases and the J gene end by 1 base; junction bases not matched to a gene: 8. CDR1 is SGHDT, CDR2 YYEEEE, per germline. CDR3 sequence: CASRGARGVSYEQYF. The CDR3 DNA reads as TGTGCCAGCAGAGGTGCGCGGGGGGTATCCTACGAGCAGTACTTC.

This clone has only a few counts. The chain carries TRBV25-1 and TRBJ2-7, with D unresolved. CDR1 is MGHDK and CDR2 is SYGVNS in the germline V gene. The CDR3 length is 12 residues. V lost 11 bases and J 2 bases, leaving 13 bases between the germline ends. The CDR3 bases are TGTGCCGCCGGGCGCTCGGCCTACGAGCAGTACTTC. It codes for CAAGRSAYEQYF.

The V gene is TRBV29-1, the J gene TRBJ2-5, with D perhaps TRBD2 (6 bases). V was cut by 4 bases and J by 3 bases, with 12 bases left in between. CDR3 size: 13 residues. Germline CDR1 reads SQVTM; CDR2 reads ANQGSEA. The chain's CDR3 is CSVGERAKETQYF. CDR3 sequence (DNA): TGCAGCGTTGGTGAGCGGGCTAAAGAGACCCAGTACTTC.

V is TRBV18 and J is TRBJ2-4, with a tentative D call TRBD2 (6 bases). The germline V gene has CDR1 KGHSH and CDR2 LQKENI. This CDR3 is built from 13 residues. Trimming shortened V by 2 bases and J by 15 bases, and 17 bases separated the two germline ends. The CDR3 protein is CASSPATSRGTYF. Written as DNA, the CDR3 is TGTGCCAGCTCACCAGCAACCAGCCGGGGGACGTACTTC.

This clone was seen more than once but under ten times. This chain joins TRBV29-1 and TRBJ1-2; 7 nucleotides agree with TRBD1. From germline, CDR1 is SQVTM and CDR2 ANQGSEA. The length of the CDR3 is 14 residues. J gave up 3 bases and V 7 bases, and 11 bases lay outside the gene matches. The DNA for the CDR3 is TGCAGCGCCTATGACAGGGAAGTTTACTATGGCTACACCTTC. Translating it yields CSAYDREVYYGYTF.

The chain has TRBV19 and TRBJ2-1; D is undetermined. This CDR3 has 14 residues. Trimming took off 5 bases at V and 1 base at J, with 9 bases between the two ends. CDR1 LNHDA and CDR2 SQIVND come from the germline V gene (reference sequence). For the CDR3, the DNA is TGTGCCAGTAGTGAGGCAGAGTCCTACAATGAGCAGTTCTTC. This translates into CASSEAESYNEQFF.